Presented here are 29 T cell receptor beta chains from one specimen sequenced in a study of shared T cell receptors in the human thymus. TCRdb's copy holds only in-frame clones and misses some; the assay was immunoSEQ multiplex PCR. This table has 640,000 or so clones, about 89% appearing once. The same specimen was also included in a second study, on human thymus T cells.

Specimen: thymocytes. The receptors derive from a boy under three years old with a congenital heart defect.

V and J are TRBV29-1 and TRBJ2-7, with D possibly TRBD2 on 5 matching bases. Trimming left V 7 bases short and J 1 base short, with 14 bases between. The CDR3 consists of 13 residues. CDR1 and CDR2 from the germline V gene are SQVTM and ANQGSEA. Here the CDR3 reads CSAAVGDSYEQYF. The CDR3 DNA is TGCAGCGCTGCGGTCGGGGATTCCTACGAGCAGTACTTC.

The CDR3, as DNA: TGTGCCAGCAGTTACTCCCAGGGGGCACGTCAGCCCCAGCATTTT. Amino acids: CASSYSQGARQPQHF. This chain links TRBV6-6 with TRBJ1-5, with 8 bases that match TRBD1. Germline V lookup: CDR1 MNHNY, CDR2 SVGAGI (reference sequence). This CDR3 is built from 15 residues. Trimming at V came to 0 bases and at J to 6 bases, leaving 4 bases not matched to a gene.

CDR3 DNA: TGTGCCAGCATCTCCTCCACATTTCAGACTAGCCGGGGCCAAGAGACCCAGTACTTC. Its protein product is CASISSTFQTSRGQETQYF. This chain links TRBV2 with TRBJ2-5, with 7 nucleotides matching TRBD2. The trim removed 7 bases at V and 1 base at J, leaving 21 bases unmatched. The germline gives CDR1 SNHLY, CDR2 FYNNEI. This CDR3 region has 19 residues.

The CDR3 sequence: CASSLAGGKNSPLHF. The CDR3 bases are TGCGCCAGCAGCTTGGCCGGGGGAAAGAATTCACCCCTCCACTTT. J is TRBJ1-6 and V is TRBV5-1, with D possibly being TRBD1 (5 bases). Germline lookup yields CDR1 SGHRS and CDR2 YFSETQ. This CDR3 region has 15 residues. V lost 0 bases and J lost 7, with 11 bases in between.

The chain links TRBV5-4 to TRBJ2-1, with TRBD2 matching 7 bases. Germline values: CDR1 SGHNT, CDR2 YYREEE (reference sequence). J lost 2 bases, V lost 3 bases, and 8 bases had no gene match. The CDR3 extends over 16 amino acids. DNA of the CDR3: TGTGCCAGCAGCTGGGGAGGGGCCCATACCTACAATGAGCAGTTCTTC. This encodes CASSWGGAHTYNEQFF.

This chain uses TRBV7-9 with TRBJ1-1; TRBD1 aligns across 10 bases. The CDR3 is 16 amino acids. The J segment lost 4 bases and the V segment lost 5 bases, leaving 10 bases of the junction unmatched. Germline CDR1 is SEHNR and CDR2 is FQNEAQ (reference sequence). CDR3 sequence: CASSRRDRGGGTEAFF. The CDR3 DNA reads as TGTGCCAGCAGCCGACGGGACAGGGGTGGTGGCACTGAAGCTTTCTTT.

Only a few counts were recorded for this clone. This sequence joins TRBV19 and TRBJ1-5, with D perhaps matching TRBD1 (6 bases). Trimming cost V 3 bases and J 6 bases, with 15 bases left between them. This CDR3 has 15 residues. CDR1 and CDR2 (germline): LNHDA, SQIVND (reference sequence). The chain's CDR3 is CASSMSKGDGQPQHF. The DNA for the CDR3 is TGTGCCAGTAGTATGTCGAAGGGGGACGGTCAGCCCCAGCATTTT.

The rearrangement joins TRBV7-3 to TRBJ2-3; maybe TRBD1 (6 bases). Germline V gives CDR1 SGHTA, CDR2 FQGTGA. V lost 5 bases and J lost 9, with 15 bases in between. The CDR3 contains 13 residues. The CDR3 nucleotides read TGTGCCAGCAGCCCCAAGGACGGGACAACGCAGTATTTT. Its protein is CASSPKDGTTQYF.

The chain couples TRBV10-3 to TRBJ1-2; D is ambiguous. This CDR3 comprises 13 residues. Germline V CDR1 and CDR2: ENHRY, SYGVKD. Trimming pared 2 bases from V and 2 bases from J, leaving 6 bases between. CDR3 region: CAISERENYGYTF. CDR3 in DNA: TGTGCCATCAGTGAGCGGGAAAACTATGGCTACACCTTC.

V and J are TRBV15 and TRBJ2-7; tentatively, D is TRBD2 (7 bases). The CDR3 is 16 residues long. Trimming removed 2 bases at V and 3 bases at J, with 17 bases between. Germline V CDR1 and CDR2: LNHNV, YYDKDF (reference sequence). In DNA form, the CDR3 reads TGTGCCACCAGCAGACCATCGCGGGGGCGCATCTACGAGCAGTACTTC. It specifies CATSRPSRGRIYEQYF.

This rearrangement joins TRBV5-6 to TRBJ2-3, with D perhaps TRBD2 (5 bases). This CDR3 is 15 amino acids long. The germline V gene has CDR1 SGHDT and CDR2 YYEEEE. Trimming left V 1 base short and J 3 bases short, with 12 bases between. The CDR3 is CASSLCPRGTDTQYF. CDR3 sequence (DNA): TGTGCCAGCAGCTTGTGTCCTAGAGGGACAGATACGCAGTATTTT. The full variable domain, with the rest looked up from reference TRBV5-6 and TRBJ2-3, is DAGVTQSPTHLIKTRGQQVTLRCSPKSGHDTVSWYQQALGQGPQFIFQYYEEEERQRGNFPDRFSGHQFPNYSSELNVNALLLGDSALYLCASSLCPRGTDTQYFGPGTRLTVL.

This rearrangement joins TRBV6-5 to TRBJ2-7; D is unclear. Germline-derived CDR1 and CDR2 are MNHEY and SVGAGI. CDR3 length: 15 residues. V was shortened by 6 bases and J by 0 bases, with 15 bases between the two germline ends. CDR3 in DNA: TGTGCCAGCAGCTTGACACCCGTCTCCTCCTACGAGCAGTACTTC. It codes for CASSLTPVSSYEQYF.

This rearrangement joins TRBV4-1 to TRBJ1-6; no firm D call. Deletions cut 0 bases from V and 0 bases from J, with 12 bases between. The CDR3 is made up of 18 amino acids. In germline, CDR1 is MGHRA, CDR2 YSYEKL. The CDR3: CASSQDYHRSSYNSPLHF. CDR3 in DNA: TGCGCCAGCAGCCAAGATTACCACAGAAGCTCCTATAATTCACCCCTCCACTTT.

The chain employs TRBV5-6 and TRBJ1-6; no clear D gene. CDR3 length: 14 residues. Trimming took 1 base from V and 7 from J, leaving 9 bases between them. The germline V gene has CDR1 SGHDT and CDR2 YYEEEE. CDR3 residues: CASSLLQPNSPLHF. As DNA, the CDR3 is TGTGCCAGCAGCTTGTTACAGCCAAATTCACCCCTCCACTTT.

The rearrangement uses TRBV30 and TRBJ1-1; possible D gene TRBD1, 5 bases. This CDR3 is built from 15 residues. CDR1 is GTSNPN and CDR2 is SVGIG in the germline V gene (reference sequence). The V and J ends lost 1 base and 1 base respectively, with 13 bases between them. CDR3 region: CAWSDPGRENTEAFF. The CDR3 DNA reads as TGTGCCTGGAGTGACCCCGGCAGGGAGAACACTGAAGCTTTCTTT.

The V and J genes are TRBV14 and TRBJ2-1; tentative D call: TRBD1 (6 bases). With 3 bases removed from V and 2 bases from J, the gap between germline ends came to 17 bases. This CDR3 contains 17 residues. Germline values: CDR1 SGHDN, CDR2 FVKESK. CDR3 sequence: CASSQQNRVSTYNEQFF. In DNA form, the CDR3 reads TGTGCCAGCAGCCAGCAAAACAGGGTATCGACCTACAATGAGCAGTTCTTC.

The V gene is TRBV4-3, the J gene TRBJ2-3; D is possibly TRBD2 (5 bases). V lost 0 bases and J lost 6, with 22 bases in between. The germline gives CDR1 LGHNA, CDR2 YSLEER. The CDR3 extends over 18 amino acids. This chain's CDR3 is CASSQESSRDDPGDTQYF. The CDR3 DNA follows: TGCGCCAGCAGCCAAGAGTCCTCCCGGGATGACCCTGGGGATACGCAGTATTTT.

This clone was recorded once. This chain links TRBV9 with TRBJ2-1, with 9 bases fitting TRBD2. Per germline, CDR1 SGDLS and CDR2 YYNGEE. The CDR3 contains 16 residues. The junction had 14 bases not matched to a gene; V was cut back by 4 bases and J by 9 bases. CDR3 loop: CASSSLRPSGVSEQFF. The CDR3 DNA reads TGTGCCAGCAGCTCCCTGAGACCTAGCGGGGTATCTGAGCAGTTCTTC.

The J gene is TRBJ2-5, the V gene TRBV5-6; D may be TRBD2 (6 bases). This CDR3 region has 18 residues. V was shortened by 0 bases and J by 4 bases, with 22 bases between the two germline ends. The germline CDR1 and CDR2 sequences are SGHDT and YYEEEE. Here the CDR3 DNA reads TGTGCCAGCAGCTTGGTTCGGCGGGAAGGAGGGTATGGAGAGACCCAGTACTTC. Amino acids: CASSLVRREGGYGETQYF.

This chain links TRBV25-1 with TRBJ1-4; TRBD1 matches at 9 bases. Trimming removed 7 bases from V and 6 bases from J; junction bases left unmatched: 3. The CDR3 extends over 13 amino acids. Germline CDR1 is MGHDK and CDR2 is SYGVNS. The CDR3 sequence is CASIGTGYEKLFF. The CDR3 DNA sequence: TGTGCCAGCATCGGGACAGGGTATGAAAAACTGTTTTTT. The full variable domain, in which reference TRBV25-1 and TRBJ1-4 provide the parts outside the CDR3, is EADIYQTPRYLVIGTGKKITLECSQTMGHDKMYWYQQDPGMELHLIHYSYGVNSTEKGDLSSESTVSRIRTEHFPLTLESARPSHTSQYLCASIGTGYEKLFFGSGTQLSVL.

The CDR3 here is CASSLVDRDRGKISTEAFF. CDR3 sequence (DNA): TGCGCCAGCAGCCTGGTAGACCGGGACAGGGGAAAAATTAGCACTGAAGCTTTCTTT. The J gene is TRBJ1-1, the V gene TRBV5-1; 10 nucleotides align to TRBD1. The junction had 19 bases not matched to a gene; V was cut back by 4 bases and J by 4 bases. The germline gives CDR1 SGHRS, CDR2 YFSETQ. CDR3 length: 19 amino acids.

This rearrangement joins TRBV5-1 to TRBJ2-3; D is unclear. V lost 4 bases and J 3 bases, leaving 6 bases between the germline ends. Looked up from germline, CDR1 is SGHRS and CDR2 is YFSETQ. The CDR3 covers 12 residues. The DNA for the CDR3 is TGCGCCAGCAGCCCCCGGACAGATACGCAGTATTTT. This translates into CASSPRTDTQYF.

V gene TRBV4-3 combines with J gene TRBJ2-2, with a weak D call TRBD1 (5 bases). Trimming removed 4 bases from V and 0 bases from J, with 6 bases in between. Germline V gives CDR1 LGHNA, CDR2 YSLEER. This CDR3 spans 14 amino acids. CDR3 residues: CASSRRANTGELFF. DNA of the CDR3: TGCGCCAGCAGCCGCAGGGCGAACACCGGGGAGCTGTTTTTT.

The rearrangement uses TRBV19 and TRBJ2-2, with 9 bases identical to TRBD1. This CDR3 has 18 amino acids. Looked up from germline, CDR1 is LNHDA and CDR2 is SQIVND (reference sequence). The J segment lost 5 bases and the V segment lost 2 bases, leaving 12 bases of the junction unmatched. The CDR3 here is CASSIKAGTGFRTGELFF. The CDR3 nucleotides are TGTGCCAGTAGTATAAAGGCCGGGACAGGGTTCAGAACCGGGGAGCTGTTTTTT.

V and J are TRBV2 and TRBJ1-3; unclear D gene. V was cut by 0 bases and J by 0 bases, with 12 bases left in between. CDR3 size: 17 residues. Germline V gene sequence: CDR1 SNHLY, CDR2 FYNNEI. CDR3 residues: CASSEARRGSSGNTIYF. DNA of the CDR3: TGTGCCAGCAGTGAAGCGCGTCGGGGTTCCTCTGGAAACACCATATATTTT.

The chain joins TRBV28 to TRBJ2-6, with TRBD1 matching over 7 bases. After removal of 7 bases from V and 0 bases from J, the junction contained 6 bases not matched to a gene. Germline CDR1 and CDR2: MDHEN and SYDVKM. The length of the CDR3 is 16 residues. The CDR3 coding sequence is TGTGCCAGCACCCGGGACAGATCCTCTGGGGCCAACGTCCTGACTTTC. Protein: CASTRDRSSGANVLTF.

The chain uses TRBV14 and TRBJ1-6, with D maybe TRBD1 (6 bases). This CDR3 contains 15 residues. The V end was cut by 5 bases, the J end by 5 bases, with 13 bases between. Germline-derived CDR1 and CDR2 are SGHDN and FVKESK. CDR3 sequence (DNA): TGTGCCAGCAGCTCGCAGGGGCCGCATAATTCACCCCTCCACTTT. This encodes CASSSQGPHNSPLHF.

The rearrangement uses TRBV15 and TRBJ1-5; D gene unclear. V was shortened by 3 bases and J by 9 bases, with 12 bases between the two germline ends. The CDR3 is 13 residues long. Germline-derived CDR1 and CDR2 are LNHNV and YYDKDF (reference sequence). This chain's CDR3 is CATSSATERPQHF. The CDR3 DNA reads TGTGCCACCAGCAGCGCTACCGAGAGGCCCCAGCATTTT.

The CDR3 is CASSEAPRVPGGYTF. The CDR3 nucleotides are TGTGCCAGCAGTGAAGCTCCCCGGGTCCCAGGGGGCTACACCTTC. The rearrangement links TRBV6-1 to TRBJ1-2; the D gene is possibly TRBD1 (5 bases). Trimming shortened V by 0 bases and J by 8 bases, and 16 bases separated the two germline ends. Germline loops: CDR1 MNHNS, CDR2 SASEGT. The CDR3 length is 15 residues.